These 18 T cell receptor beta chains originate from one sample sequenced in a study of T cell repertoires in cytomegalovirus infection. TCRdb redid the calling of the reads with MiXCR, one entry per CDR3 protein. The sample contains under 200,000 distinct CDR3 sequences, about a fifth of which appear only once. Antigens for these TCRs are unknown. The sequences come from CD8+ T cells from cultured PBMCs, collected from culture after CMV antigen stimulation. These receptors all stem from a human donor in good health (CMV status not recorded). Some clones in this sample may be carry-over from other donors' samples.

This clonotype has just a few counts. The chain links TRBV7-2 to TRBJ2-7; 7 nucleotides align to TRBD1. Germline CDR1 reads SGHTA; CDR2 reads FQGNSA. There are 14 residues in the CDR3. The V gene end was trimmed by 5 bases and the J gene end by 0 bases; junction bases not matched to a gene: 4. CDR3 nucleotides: TGTGCCAGCAGCGCCGGGACAGCCTCCTACGAGCAGTACTTC. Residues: CASSAGTASYEQYF.

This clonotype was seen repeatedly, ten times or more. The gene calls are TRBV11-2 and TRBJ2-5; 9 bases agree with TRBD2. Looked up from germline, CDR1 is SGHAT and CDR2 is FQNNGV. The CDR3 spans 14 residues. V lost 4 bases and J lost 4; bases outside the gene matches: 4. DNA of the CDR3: TGTGCCAGCAGCTCCTTTAGCGGGGGAGAGACCCAGTACTTC. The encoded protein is CASSSFSGGETQYF.

The CDR3 sequence is CASSPWTSGGGYNEQFF. CDR3 DNA: TGTGCCAGCAGCCCGTGGACTAGCGGGGGGGGTTACAATGAGCAGTTCTTC. The rearrangement uses TRBV7-6 and TRBJ2-1; TRBD2 matches at 15 bases. This CDR3 contains 17 residues. The ends lost 5 bases at V and 4 bases at J; junction bases unmatched: 6. CDR1 SGHVS and CDR2 FNYEAQ come from the germline V gene.

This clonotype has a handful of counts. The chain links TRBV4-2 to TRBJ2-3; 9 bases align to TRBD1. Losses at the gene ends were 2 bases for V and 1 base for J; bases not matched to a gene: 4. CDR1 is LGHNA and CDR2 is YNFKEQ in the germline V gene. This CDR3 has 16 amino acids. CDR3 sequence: CASSQTRDRGTDTQYF. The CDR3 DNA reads TGTGCCAGCAGCCAAACTAGGGACAGGGGCACAGATACGCAGTATTTT.

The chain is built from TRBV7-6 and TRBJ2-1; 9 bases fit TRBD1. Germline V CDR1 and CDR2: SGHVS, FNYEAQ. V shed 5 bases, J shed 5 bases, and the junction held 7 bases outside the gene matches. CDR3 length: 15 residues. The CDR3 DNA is TGTGCCAGCAGCGCCGGGACAGGGACTAACAATGAGCAGTTCTTC. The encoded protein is CASSAGTGTNNEQFF.

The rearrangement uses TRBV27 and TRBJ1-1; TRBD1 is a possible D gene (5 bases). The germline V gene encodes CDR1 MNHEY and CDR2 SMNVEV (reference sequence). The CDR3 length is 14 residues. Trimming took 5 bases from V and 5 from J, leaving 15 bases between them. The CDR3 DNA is TGTGCCAGCAGTATCTCCCGGGGGTGGACTGAAGCTTTCTTT. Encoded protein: CASSISRGWTEAFF.

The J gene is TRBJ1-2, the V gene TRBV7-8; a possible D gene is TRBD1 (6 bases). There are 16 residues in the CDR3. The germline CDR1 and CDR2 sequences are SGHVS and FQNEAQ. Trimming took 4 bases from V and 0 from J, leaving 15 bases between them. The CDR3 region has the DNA TGTGCCAGCAGCTCACAGGACAGACCTTCTAACTATGGCTACACCTTC. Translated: CASSSQDRPSNYGYTF.

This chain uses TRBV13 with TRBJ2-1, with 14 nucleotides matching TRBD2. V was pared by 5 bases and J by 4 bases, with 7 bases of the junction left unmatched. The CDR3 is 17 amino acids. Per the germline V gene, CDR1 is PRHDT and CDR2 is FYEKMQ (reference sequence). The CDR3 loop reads CASSTPGLAGAYNEQFF. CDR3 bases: TGTGCCAGCAGCACCCCGGGACTAGCGGGGGCGTACAATGAGCAGTTCTTC. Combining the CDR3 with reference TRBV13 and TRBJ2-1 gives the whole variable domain AAGVIQSPRHLIKEKRETATLKCYPIPRHDTVYWYQQGPGQDPQFLISFYEKMQSDKGSIPDRFSAQQFSDYHSELNMSSLELGDSALYFCASSTPGLAGAYNEQFFGPGTRLTVL.

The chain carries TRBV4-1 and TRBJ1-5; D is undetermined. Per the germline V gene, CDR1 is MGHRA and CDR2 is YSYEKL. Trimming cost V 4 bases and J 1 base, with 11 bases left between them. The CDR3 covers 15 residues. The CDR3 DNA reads TGCGCCAGCAGCCGCGTATTGGGAAGCAATCAGCCCCAGCATTTT. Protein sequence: CASSRVLGSNQPQHF.

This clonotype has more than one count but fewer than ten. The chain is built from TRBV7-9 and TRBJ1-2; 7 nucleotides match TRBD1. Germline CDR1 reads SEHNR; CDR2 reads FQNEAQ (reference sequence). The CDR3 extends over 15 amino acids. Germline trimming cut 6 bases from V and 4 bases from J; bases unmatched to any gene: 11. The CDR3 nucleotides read TGTGCCAGCAGGTCGACAGGGCAGATGTCCTATGGCTACACCTTC. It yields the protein CASRSTGQMSYGYTF.

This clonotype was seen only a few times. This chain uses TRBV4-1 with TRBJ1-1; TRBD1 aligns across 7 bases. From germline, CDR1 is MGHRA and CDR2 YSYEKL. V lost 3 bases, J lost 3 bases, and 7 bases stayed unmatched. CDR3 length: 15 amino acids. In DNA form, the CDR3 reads TGCGCCAGCAGCCAGGCAGGGGGAGGCGACACTGAAGCTTTCTTT. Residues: CASSQAGGGDTEAFF.

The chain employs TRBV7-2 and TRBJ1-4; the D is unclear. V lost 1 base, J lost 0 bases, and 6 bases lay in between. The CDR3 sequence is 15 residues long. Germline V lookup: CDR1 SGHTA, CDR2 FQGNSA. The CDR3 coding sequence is TGTGCCAGCAGCTTAGGGCAGGCAACTAATGAAAAACTGTTTTTT. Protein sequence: CASSLGQATNEKLFF. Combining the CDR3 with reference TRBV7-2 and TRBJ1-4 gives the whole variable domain GAGVSQSPSNKVTEKGKDVELRCDPISGHTALYWYRQSLGQGLEFLIYFQGNSAPDKSGLPSDRFSAERTGGSVSTLTIQRTQQEDSAVYLCASSLGQATNEKLFFGSGTQLSVL.

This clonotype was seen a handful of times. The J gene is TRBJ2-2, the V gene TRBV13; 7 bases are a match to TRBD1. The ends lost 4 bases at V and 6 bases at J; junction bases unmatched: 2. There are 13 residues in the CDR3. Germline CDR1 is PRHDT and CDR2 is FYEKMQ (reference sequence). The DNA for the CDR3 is TGTGCCAGCAGCTCAGGGACAGCCGGGGAGCTGTTTTTT. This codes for CASSSGTAGELFF.

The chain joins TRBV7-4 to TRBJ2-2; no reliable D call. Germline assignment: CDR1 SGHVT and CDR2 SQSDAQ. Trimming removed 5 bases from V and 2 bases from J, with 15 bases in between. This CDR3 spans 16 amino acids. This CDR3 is CASSPPIDTNTGELFF. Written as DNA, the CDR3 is TGTGCCAGCAGCCCGCCCATTGACACTAACACCGGGGAGCTGTTTTTT.

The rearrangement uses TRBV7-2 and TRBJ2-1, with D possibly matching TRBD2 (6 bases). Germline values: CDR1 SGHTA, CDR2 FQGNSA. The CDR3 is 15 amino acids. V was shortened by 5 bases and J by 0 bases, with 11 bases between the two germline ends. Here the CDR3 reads CASSDGLYSYNEQFF. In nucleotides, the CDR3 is TGTGCCAGCAGCGACGGACTATACTCCTACAATGAGCAGTTCTTC.

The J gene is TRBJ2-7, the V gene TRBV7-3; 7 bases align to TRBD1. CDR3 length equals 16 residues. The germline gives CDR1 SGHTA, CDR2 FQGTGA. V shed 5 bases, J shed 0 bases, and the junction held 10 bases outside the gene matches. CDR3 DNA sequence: TGTGCCAGCAGCCTCGGGACCAGGGGGAGCTCCTACGAGCAGTACTTC. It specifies CASSLGTRGSSYEQYF.

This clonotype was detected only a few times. Here the CDR3 DNA reads TGTGCCAGCAGCTTACTCCGGGACAGGGGGCAGCCCCAGCATTTT. Translating gives CASSLLRDRGQPQHF. The J gene is TRBJ1-5, the V gene TRBV5-6; 11 positions agree with TRBD1. V shed 2 bases and J 7 bases; nucleotides not matched to a gene: 5. The CDR3 spans 15 residues. Germline values: CDR1 SGHDT, CDR2 YYEEEE.

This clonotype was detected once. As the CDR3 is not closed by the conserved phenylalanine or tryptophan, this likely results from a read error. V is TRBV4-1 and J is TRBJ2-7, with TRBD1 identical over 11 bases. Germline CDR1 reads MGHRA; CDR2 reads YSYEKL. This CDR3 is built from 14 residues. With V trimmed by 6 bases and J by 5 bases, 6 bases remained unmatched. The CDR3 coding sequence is TGCGCCAGCAGTAGGGACAGGGGGATCAACGAGCAGTACTTA. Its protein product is CASSRDRGINEQYL.